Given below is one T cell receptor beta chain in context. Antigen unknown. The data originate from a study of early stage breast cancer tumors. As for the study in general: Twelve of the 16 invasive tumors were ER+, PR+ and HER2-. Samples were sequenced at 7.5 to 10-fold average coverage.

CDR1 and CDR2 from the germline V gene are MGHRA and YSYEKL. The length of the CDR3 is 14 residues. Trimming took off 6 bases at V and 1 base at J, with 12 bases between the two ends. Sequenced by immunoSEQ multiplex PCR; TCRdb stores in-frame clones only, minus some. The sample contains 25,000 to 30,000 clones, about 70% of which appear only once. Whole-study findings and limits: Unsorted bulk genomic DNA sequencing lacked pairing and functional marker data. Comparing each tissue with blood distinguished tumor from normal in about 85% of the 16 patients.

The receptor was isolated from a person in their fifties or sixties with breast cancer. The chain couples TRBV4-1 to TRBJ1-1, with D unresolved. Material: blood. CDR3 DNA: TGCGCCAGCAGAGGCAGGACTACGAACACTGAAGCTTTCTTT. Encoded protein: CASRGRTTNTEAFF.